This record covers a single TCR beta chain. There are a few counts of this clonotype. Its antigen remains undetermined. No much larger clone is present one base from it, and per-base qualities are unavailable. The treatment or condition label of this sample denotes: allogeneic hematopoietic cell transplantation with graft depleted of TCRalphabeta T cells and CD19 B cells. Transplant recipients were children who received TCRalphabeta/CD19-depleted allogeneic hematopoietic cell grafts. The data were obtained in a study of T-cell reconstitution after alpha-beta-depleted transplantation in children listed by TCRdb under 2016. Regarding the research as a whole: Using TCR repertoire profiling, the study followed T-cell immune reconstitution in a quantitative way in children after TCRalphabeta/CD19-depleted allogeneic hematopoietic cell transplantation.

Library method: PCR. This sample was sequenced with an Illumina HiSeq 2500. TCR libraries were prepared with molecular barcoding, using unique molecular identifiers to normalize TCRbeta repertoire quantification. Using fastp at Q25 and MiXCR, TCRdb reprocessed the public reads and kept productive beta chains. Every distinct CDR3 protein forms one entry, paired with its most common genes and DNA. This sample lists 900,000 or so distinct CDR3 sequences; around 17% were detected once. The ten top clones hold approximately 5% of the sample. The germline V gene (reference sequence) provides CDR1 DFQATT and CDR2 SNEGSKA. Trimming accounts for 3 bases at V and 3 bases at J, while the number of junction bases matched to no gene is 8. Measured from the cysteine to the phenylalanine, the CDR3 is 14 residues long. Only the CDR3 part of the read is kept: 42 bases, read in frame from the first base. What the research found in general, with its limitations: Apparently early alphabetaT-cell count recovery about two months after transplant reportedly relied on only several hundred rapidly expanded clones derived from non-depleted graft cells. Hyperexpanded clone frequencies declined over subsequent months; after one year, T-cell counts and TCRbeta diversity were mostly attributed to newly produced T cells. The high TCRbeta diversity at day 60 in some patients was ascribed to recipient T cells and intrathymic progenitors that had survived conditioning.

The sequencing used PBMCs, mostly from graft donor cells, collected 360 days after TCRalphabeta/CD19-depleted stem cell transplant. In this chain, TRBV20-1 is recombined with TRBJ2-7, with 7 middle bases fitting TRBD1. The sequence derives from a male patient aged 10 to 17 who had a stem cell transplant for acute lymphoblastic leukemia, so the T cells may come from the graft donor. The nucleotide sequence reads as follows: TGCAGTGCTAGTGTACAGGGGAAAGGCTACGAGCAGTACTTC. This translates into CSASVQGKGYEQYF.